Presented here are 25 T cell receptor beta chains from one specimen sequenced in a study of T cell responses to AZD1222 COVID-19 vaccine. Sequencing was performed with immunoSEQ multiplex PCR; in TCRdb, only in-frame clones are kept and a portion is missing. The profile shows about 120,000 clones, 80% to 90% of them singletons. Sequenced material: peripheral blood, taken on day 0 of AZD1222 vaccination. The receptors were gathered from an adult in good health.

In its sample, this clone is medium-sized (0.01 to 0.1%). V and J are TRBV14 and TRBJ2-5; D is unresolved. V shed 2 bases and J shed 4 bases, with 5 bases lying between them. Germline V gives CDR1 SGHDN, CDR2 FVKESK. The CDR3 covers 12 residues. This CDR3 is CASSQHRETQYF. DNA for the CDR3: TGTGCCAGCAGCCAACACCGAGAGACCCAGTACTTC. The full variable domain, completed using reference TRBV14 and TRBJ2-5, is EAGVTQFPSHSVIEKGQTVTLRCDPISGHDNLYWYRRVMGKEIKFLLHFVKESKQDESGMPNNRFLAERTGGTYSTLKVQPAELEDSGVYFCASSQHRETQYFGPGTRLLVL.

This clone occurred once. The chain is built from TRBV7-2 and TRBJ1-1; D may be TRBD1 (5 bases). The CDR3 has 13 residues. Germline CDR1 is SGHTA and CDR2 is FQGNSA. Trimming shortened V by 6 bases and J by 4 bases, and 12 bases separated the two germline ends. This CDR3 is CASRKGTSTEAFF. CDR3 bases: TGTGCCAGCAGAAAGGGGACGAGCACTGAAGCTTTCTTT.

This clone was picked up one time. The chain joins TRBV28 to TRBJ2-5, with unresolved D. CDR1 and CDR2 from the germline V gene are MDHEN and SYDVKM. The CDR3 covers 12 residues. Trimming took 5 bases from V and 5 from J, leaving 9 bases between them. CDR3 sequence: CASSPSRETQYF. For the CDR3, the DNA is TGTGCCAGCAGTCCCTCAAGGGAGACCCAGTACTTC.

V usage is TRBV28 and J usage is TRBJ1-2; 7 positions agree with TRBD1. This CDR3 has 13 amino acids. With 6 bases clipped from V and 8 bases from J, the junction kept 9 bases outside the gene matches. Germline CDR1 reads MDHEN; CDR2 reads SYDVKM. DNA for the CDR3: TGTGCCAGCAGGTCACAGGGGAGAAGGGGCTACACCTTC. This gives the protein CASRSQGRRGYTF.

This chain joins TRBV5-1 and TRBJ2-5; D could derive from TRBD1 or TRBD2 (5 bases each). Germline V lookup: CDR1 SGHRS, CDR2 YFSETQ. The CDR3 runs 14 residues. Trimming removed 3 bases at V and 5 bases at J, with 14 bases between. CDR3 nucleotides: TGCGCCAGCAGCTCCCGGGACCAGAAGGAGACCCAGTACTTC. This codes for CASSSRDQKETQYF.

Remarks on this clone: In the same sample, other DNA sequences code for this CDR3. This chain uses TRBV12-3 or TRBV12-4 with TRBJ1-2; 8 nucleotides match TRBD1. The CDR3 spans 12 residues. Losses at the gene ends were 5 bases for V and 7 bases for J; bases not matched to a gene: 3. The CDR3 nucleotides are TGTGCCAGCAGTCCCGGACAGGGTGGCTACACCTTC. Its translation: CASSPGQGGYTF.

The chain employs TRBV18 and TRBJ2-7, with no clear D. The V end was cut by 3 bases, the J end by 4 bases, with 13 bases between. CDR3 size: 14 residues. Germline lookup yields CDR1 KGHSH and CDR2 LQKENI. CDR3 DNA: TGTGCCAGCTCACCTCCTGAGGCGGTATACGAGCAGTACTTC. This encodes CASSPPEAVYEQYF.

The chain links TRBV5-1 to TRBJ2-5; 12 nucleotides agree with TRBD2. CDR1 is SGHRS and CDR2 is YFSETQ in the germline V gene. With V trimmed by 2 bases and J by 7 bases, 9 bases remained unmatched. The CDR3 covers 16 residues. DNA of the CDR3: TGCGCCAGCAGCTTCTCTAGCGGGGGGGCCGGGGTGACCCAGTACTTC. Protein product: CASSFSSGGAGVTQYF. Using reference TRBV5-1 and TRBJ2-5 for the parts outside the CDR3, the full variable domain is KAGVTQTPRYLIKTRGQQVTLSCSPISGHRSVSWYQQTPGQGLQFLFEYFSETQRNKGNFPGRFSGRQFSNSRSEMNVSTLELGDSALYLCASSFSSGGAGVTQYFGPGTRLLVL.

This rearrangement joins TRBV30 to TRBJ1-1; possibly TRBD1 for D (6 bases). The CDR3 sequence is 13 residues long. Germline lookup yields CDR1 GTSNPN and CDR2 SVGIG (reference sequence). Trimming cost V 3 bases and J 5 bases, with 13 bases left between them. The CDR3 nucleotides read TGTGCCTGGAGATGGACAGCGGGAACTGAAGCTTTCTTT. Translating gives CAWRWTAGTEAFF.

This chain links TRBV30 with TRBJ1-4; no firm D call. The length of the CDR3 is 13 residues. Germline CDR1 reads GTSNPN; CDR2 reads SVGIG (reference sequence). V lost 2 bases and J 0 bases, leaving 4 bases between the germline ends. The CDR3 region is CAWSTATNEKLFF. CDR3 sequence (DNA): TGTGCCTGGAGTACGGCAACTAATGAAAAACTGTTTTTT.

The rearrangement uses TRBV7-8 and TRBJ1-1, with no clear D. CDR1 and CDR2 from the germline V gene are SGHVS and FQNEAQ. V gave up 3 bases and J gave up 0 bases, with 14 bases separating them. The CDR3 has 16 residues. The CDR3 DNA is TGTGCCAGCAGCTTGGACCCAAACCTTATGAACACTGAAGCTTTCTTT. Translation gives CASSLDPNLMNTEAFF. Combining the CDR3 with reference TRBV7-8 and TRBJ1-1 gives the whole variable domain GAGVSQSPRYKVAKRGQDVALRCDPISGHVSLFWYQQALGQGPEFLTYFQNEAQLDKSGLPSDRFFAERPEGSVSTLKIQRTQQEDSAVYLCASSLDPNLMNTEAFFGQGTRLTVV.

The gene calls are TRBV27 and TRBJ2-7; the match to TRBD2 covers 8 bases. Germline CDR1 is MNHEY and CDR2 is SMNVEV (reference sequence). This CDR3 spans 15 amino acids. V was pared by 5 bases and J by 3 bases, with 9 bases of the junction left unmatched. The CDR3 sequence: CASSLTPGLVYEQYF. The CDR3, as DNA: TGTGCCAGCAGTCTAACTCCGGGACTAGTCTACGAGCAGTACTTC.

This chain links TRBV5-4 with TRBJ2-7; no definite D call. The CDR3 contains 13 residues. Looked up from germline, CDR1 is SGHNT and CDR2 is YYREEE (reference sequence). V shed 0 bases and J shed 3 bases, with 7 bases lying between them. The DNA of the CDR3 is TGTGCCAGCAGCTTGGGGGCCAACTACGAGCAGTACTTC. It encodes CASSLGANYEQYF.

The gene calls are TRBV28 and TRBJ2-3; D is uncertain. Looked up from germline, CDR1 is MDHEN and CDR2 is SYDVKM. The CDR3 totals 19 residues. The V end was cut by 1 base, the J end by 2 bases, with 22 bases between. The CDR3 is CASSLSPDGWPGITDTQYF. In DNA, the CDR3 is TGTGCCAGCAGTTTATCCCCAGACGGGTGGCCGGGTATCACAGATACGCAGTATTTT.

J is TRBJ2-1 and V is TRBV6-5; the D is unclear. Germline CDR1 MNHEY, CDR2 SVGAGI. Trimming pared 6 bases from V and 1 base from J, leaving 10 bases between. The CDR3 spans 14 residues. The CDR3 bases are TGTGCCAGCAGAAGGTCAGGATCCTACAATGAGCAGTTCTTC. It translates to CASRRSGSYNEQFF.

The chain employs TRBV19 and TRBJ2-3; D unclear. This CDR3 region has 15 residues. V lost 3 bases to trimming and J lost 0 bases, with 10 bases between them. CDR1 is LNHDA, CDR2 SQIVND, per germline (reference sequence). The CDR3 region is CASSIGVQSTDTQYF. In DNA, the CDR3 is TGTGCCAGTAGTATTGGTGTGCAGAGCACAGATACGCAGTATTTT.

The rearrangement links TRBV5-6 to TRBJ1-4; D uncertain. This CDR3 is 15 amino acids long. The germline V and J ends were trimmed by 4 bases and 2 bases, with 12 bases remaining between them. Germline V gene lookup returns CDR1 SGHDT and CDR2 YYEEEE. The CDR3: CASSPLGGTNEKLFF. The CDR3 nucleotides are TGTGCCAGCAGCCCCCTGGGAGGGACTAATGAAAAACTGTTTTTT. The variable domain in full, completed from reference TRBV5-6 and TRBJ1-4, reads DAGVTQSPTHLIKTRGQQVTLRCSPKSGHDTVSWYQQALGQGPQFIFQYYEEEERQRGNFPDRFSGHQFPNYSSELNVNALLLGDSALYLCASSPLGGTNEKLFFGSGTQLSVL.

The V and J genes are TRBV10-3 and TRBJ2-7, with D unclear. V was shortened by 6 bases and J by 2 bases, with 11 bases between the two germline ends. CDR1 ENHRY and CDR2 SYGVKD come from the germline V gene. The CDR3 totals 13 residues. CDR3: CAIRGTFTYEQYF. CDR3 nucleotide sequence: TGTGCCATCAGGGGAACATTCACCTACGAGCAGTACTTC.

The CDR3 DNA sequence: TGTGCCAGCAGCTTAGACGTGGGCTATGGCTACACCTTC. Amino acids: CASSLDVGYGYTF. V is TRBV7-8 and J is TRBJ1-2; D is unresolved. Trimming removed 1 base at V and 4 bases at J, with 7 bases between. The length of the CDR3 is 13 residues. CDR1 and CDR2 (germline): SGHVS, FQNEAQ.

The CDR3 loop is CASSLAGQGIYGYTF. In DNA, the CDR3 is TGTGCCAGCAGCTTAGCCGGACAGGGGATCTATGGCTACACCTTC. The chain combines TRBV11-3 with TRBJ1-2, with 9 bases that match TRBD1. The trim removed 1 base at V and 4 bases at J, leaving 4 bases unmatched. The germline V gene has CDR1 SGHNT and CDR2 YENEEA. This CDR3 has 15 residues.

The table lists this clone with a count of one. DNA for the CDR3: TGTGCCAGCAGCTTAGGGTGGGCAGGGACTGAAGCTTTCTTT. It yields the protein CASSLGWAGTEAFF. The chain employs TRBV11-2 and TRBJ1-1; D is perhaps TRBD1 (5 bases). The CDR3 contains 14 residues. CDR1 and CDR2 from the germline V gene are SGHAT and FQNNGV. V shed 1 base and J shed 5 bases, with 11 bases lying between them. Combining the CDR3 with reference TRBV11-2 and TRBJ1-1 gives the whole variable domain EAGVAQSPRYKIIEKRQSVAFWCNPISGHATLYWYQQILGQGPKLLIQFQNNGVVDDSQLPKDRFSAERLKGVDSTLKIQPAKLEDSAVYLCASSLGWAGTEAFFGQGTRLTVV.

This rearrangement joins TRBV20-1 to TRBJ2-5, with D perhaps matching TRBD1 (5 bases). Per germline, CDR1 DFQATT and CDR2 SNEGSKA (reference sequence). V lost 3 bases to trimming and J lost 2 bases, with 10 bases between them. The length of the CDR3 is 13 residues. CDR3 sequence reads: CSASGQGQETQYF. The CDR3 nucleotides are TGCAGTGCTAGTGGGCAGGGACAAGAGACCCAGTACTTC.

The chain couples TRBV6-2 or TRBV6-3 to TRBJ2-7; 11 nucleotides line up with TRBD2. The CDR3 extends over 15 amino acids. V lost 6 bases and J lost 0; bases outside the gene matches: 4. Germline values: CDR1 MNHEY, CDR2 SVGEGT. The CDR3 loop reads CASSTSGRASYEQYF. The CDR3 DNA follows: TGTGCCAGCAGCACTAGCGGGAGAGCCTCCTACGAGCAGTACTTC.

This clone came up once. The genes are TRBV25-1 and TRBJ2-7; 10 bases fit TRBD2. Germline V CDR1 and CDR2: MGHDK, SYGVNS. This CDR3 contains 13 residues. Unmatched junction bases numbered 2, after V lost 0 bases and J lost 9 bases. In DNA, the CDR3 is TGTGCCAGCAGTGAATATGTAGCGGGGGGGCAGTACTTC. This translates into CASSEYVAGGQYF.

The chain couples TRBV3-1 (or the pseudogene TRBV3-2) to TRBJ1-5; 11 positions match TRBD1. From germline, CDR1 is LGHDT and CDR2 YNNKEL (reference sequence). The CDR3 runs 14 residues. Unmatched junction bases numbered 4, after V lost 6 bases and J lost 6 bases. In DNA, the CDR3 is TGTGCCAGCAGGGGGACAGGGGGAGGTCAGCCCCAGCATTTT. Protein: CASRGTGGGQPQHF.